This record looks at one T cell receptor (beta chain) sequence and its context. Its antigen remains unidentified. The data derive from a study of OX40 agonist ivuxolimab in advanced cancers. Across the study: People who had prior anti-PD-1, anti-PD-L1 or anti-CTLA-4 therapy could take part, and approximately 43% had some.

Whole-study results and caveats: The specificity for antigen of the expanded peripheral T cells was not determined. Averaging showed that CD8+ T cells had more expanded clones than CD4+ did.

Profiled with immunoSEQ multiplex PCR; TCRdb holds only in-frame clones, not every one. The sample yields fewer than 65,000 clones, 88% seen once. V shed 7 bases and J 1 base; nucleotides not matched to a gene: 5. The CDR3 is 17 amino acids. Germline V CDR1 and CDR2: LNHDA, SQIVND (reference sequence). The TCR comes from an adult with an advanced solid tumor such as melanoma, head and neck, liver or kidney cancer. Sequencing was performed on CD4+ or CD8+ T cells sorted from blood, taken in a trial of the OX40 agonist ivuxolimab. The chain uses TRBV19 and TRBJ2-6, with 12 bases lining up with TRBD1. CDR3 amino acids: CASTPGQGASGANVLTF. CDR3 DNA sequence: TGTGCCAGTACCCCGGGACAGGGGGCGTCTGGGGCCAACGTCCTGACTTTC.